Shown below are 30 T cell receptor beta chains from a single sample sequenced in a study of cytomegalovirus exposure and HLA in healthy donors. PCR primers comprised 60 Vbeta and 13 Jbeta primers. Here immunoSEQ multiplex PCR was the method, and the copy in TCRdb shows in-frame clones only, minus some. The sample lists more than 110,000 clones; about 80% were seen once. Sequencing used PBMCs. These receptors all stem from a man aged 30 to 39 in good health and CMV-seropositive.

V usage is TRBV14 and J usage is TRBJ1-1; 8 bases map to TRBD1. Germline CDR1 is SGHDN and CDR2 is FVKESK. The junction had 5 bases not matched to a gene; V was cut back by 4 bases and J by 4 bases. CDR3 length: 14 amino acids. In DNA, the CDR3 is TGTGCCAGCAGCCCACAGGGGGGAAGCACTGAAGCTTTCTTT. It translates to CASSPQGGSTEAFF.

The chain couples TRBV19 to TRBJ2-1; D is possibly TRBD2 (5 bases). In germline, CDR1 is LNHDA, CDR2 SQIVND (reference sequence). The CDR3 consists of 12 residues. V was cut by 5 bases and J by 6 bases, with 8 bases left in between. The CDR3 nucleotides read TGTGCCAGTAGTCCCGAGGGCAATGAGCAGTTCTTC. The encoded protein is CASSPEGNEQFF.

The chain couples TRBV18 to TRBJ2-7; 9 nucleotides match TRBD2. Germline V gene lookup returns CDR1 KGHSH and CDR2 LQKENI. With 3 bases clipped from V and 5 bases from J, the junction kept 5 bases outside the gene matches. The CDR3 sequence is 14 residues long. CDR3 amino acids: CASSPILAGNEQYF. The DNA for the CDR3 is TGTGCCAGCTCACCGATACTAGCGGGCAACGAGCAGTACTTC.

This sequence joins TRBV19 and TRBJ1-4; 7 bases are a match to TRBD1. Looked up from germline, CDR1 is LNHDA and CDR2 is SQIVND (reference sequence). V lost 5 bases to trimming and J lost 8 bases; unmatched junction nucleotides: 8. CDR3 length: 14 amino acids. As DNA, the CDR3 is TGTGCCAGTAGTGCACAGGGGAGTGGAGAAAAACTGTTTTTT. Amino acid sequence: CASSAQGSGEKLFF.

The chain recombines TRBV7-9 with TRBJ2-7; weak D call: TRBD2 (5 bases). Between the trimmed V and J ends, which lost 7 bases and 3 bases, there was a span of 13 bases. This CDR3 has 13 residues. Germline V gene lookup returns CDR1 SEHNR and CDR2 FQNEAQ (reference sequence). CDR3 DNA: TGTGCCAGCAATTATTACGGAGGCTACGAGCAGTACTTC. Translating it yields CASNYYGGYEQYF.

The chain has TRBV7-2 and TRBJ2-7; 13 bases agree with TRBD2. The CDR3 covers 14 residues. Trimming took 5 bases from V and 6 from J; bases not matched to a gene: 4. From germline, CDR1 is SGHTA and CDR2 FQGNSA. The CDR3, as DNA: TGTGCCAGCAGCCCGAGGACTAGCGGGAGCGAGCAGTACTTC. It translates to CASSPRTSGSEQYF.

The chain couples TRBV4-2 to TRBJ1-2; a possible D gene is TRBD1 (6 bases). Germline CDR1 reads LGHNA; CDR2 reads YNFKEQ. Trimming pared 0 bases from V and 5 bases from J, leaving 10 bases between. This CDR3 spans 14 amino acids. CDR3 loop: CASSQEDREYGYTF. The DNA of the CDR3 is TGTGCCAGCAGCCAAGAGGACAGAGAGTATGGCTACACCTTC.

The chain recombines TRBV4-2 with TRBJ2-1; possible D gene TRBD2, 5 bases. CDR3 length: 15 residues. Germline CDR1 and CDR2: LGHNA and YNFKEQ. Deletions cut 1 base from V and 0 bases from J, with 7 bases between. The CDR3 spells CASSQVGNSYNEQFF. CDR3 in DNA: TGTGCCAGCAGCCAAGTCGGGAACTCCTACAATGAGCAGTTCTTC.

The CDR3 region has the DNA TGTGCCAGCAGTGAATTAGCTGCTGGTACCTACGAGCAGTACTTC. Its protein is CASSELAAGTYEQYF. The gene calls are TRBV6-1 and TRBJ2-7; D gene ambiguous. This CDR3 comprises 15 residues. From germline, CDR1 is MNHNS and CDR2 SASEGT. V lost 2 bases and J lost 2, with 13 bases in between.

V usage is TRBV6-5 and J usage is TRBJ1-3, with D maybe TRBD1 (5 bases). This CDR3 comprises 14 residues. Per germline, CDR1 MNHEY and CDR2 SVGAGI. Trimming pared 6 bases from V and 1 base from J, leaving 10 bases between. The CDR3 DNA reads as TGTGCCAGCAGACAAGGGGTATCTGGAAACACCATATATTTT. Its translation: CASRQGVSGNTIYF.

The V and J genes are TRBV2 and TRBJ1-6; D possibly corresponds to TRBD1 (6 bases). The CDR3 has 15 residues. Germline V gene data show CDR1 as SNHLY and CDR2 as FYNNEI. Trimming shortened V by 7 bases and J by 10 bases, and 20 bases separated the two germline ends. The CDR3 DNA reads as TGTGCCAGCACCCCGTTGTCAGGGGTAAGATCACCCCTCCACTTT. The encoded protein is CASTPLSGVRSPLHF.

V is TRBV25-1 and J is TRBJ2-7; TRBD1 aligns across 7 bases. CDR1 and CDR2 from the germline V gene are MGHDK and SYGVNS. The J segment lost 5 bases and the V segment lost 1 base, leaving 8 bases of the junction unmatched. The CDR3 runs to 15 residues. The CDR3 is CASSEWGTGDHEQYF. CDR3 nucleotides: TGTGCCAGCAGTGAATGGGGAACAGGGGACCACGAGCAGTACTTC.

This clone turned up a few times. The rearrangement joins TRBV4-1 to TRBJ1-4; TRBD1 matches at 12 bases. Germline-derived CDR1 and CDR2 are MGHRA and YSYEKL. V shed 0 bases, J shed 7 bases, and the junction held 9 bases outside the gene matches. The CDR3 runs 18 residues. CDR3 bases: TGCGCCAGCAGCCAAGATCTCGGGACAGGGGGCTGGTTTGAAAAACTGTTTTTT. It specifies CASSQDLGTGGWFEKLFF.

The J gene is TRBJ2-5, the V gene TRBV19; 9 nucleotides align to TRBD1. CDR1 is LNHDA and CDR2 is SQIVND in the germline V gene (reference sequence). The CDR3 runs 14 residues. V lost 10 bases, J lost 4 bases, and 10 bases stayed unmatched. Written as DNA, the CDR3 is TGTGCCACGAGAATTACAGGGGGCCGAGAGACCCAGTACTTC. Its translation: CATRITGGRETQYF.

This chain joins TRBV9 and TRBJ2-3; TRBD2 agrees at 12 bases. With 3 bases clipped from V and 4 bases from J, the junction kept 15 bases outside the gene matches. The germline gives CDR1 SGDLS, CDR2 YYNGEE. The CDR3 loop spans 19 amino acids. CDR3 DNA: TGTGCCAGCAGCGGAAGTGGCTCTAGCGGGAGGGCCCCCGCAGATACGCAGTATTTT. This codes for CASSGSGSSGRAPADTQYF.

In its sample, this clone was seen a few times. The genes are TRBV5-1 and TRBJ1-1; D is ambiguous. The CDR3 totals 13 residues. CDR1 SGHRS and CDR2 YFSETQ come from the germline V gene. The V end was cut by 0 bases, the J end by 7 bases, with 10 bases between. The CDR3, as DNA: TGCGCCAGCAGCTTGGAGGAGGTCGGTGAAGCTTTCTTT. As protein: CASSLEEVGEAFF.

The chain recombines TRBV9 with TRBJ1-4, with D hard to call. CDR1 and CDR2 (germline): SGDLS, YYNGEE. With 3 bases removed from V and 0 bases from J, the gap between germline ends came to 15 bases. The CDR3 totals 17 residues. The CDR3 sequence is CASSAWGDLATNEKLFF. The CDR3 region has the DNA TGTGCCAGCAGCGCCTGGGGAGACCTAGCAACTAATGAAAAACTGTTTTTT.

The J gene is TRBJ1-6, the V gene TRBV19, with D possibly being TRBD1 (6 bases). The ends were cut back, 4 bases at V and 6 bases at J, with 10 bases in the middle. Germline CDR1 reads LNHDA; CDR2 reads SQIVND (reference sequence). The length of the CDR3 is 14 residues. CDR3: CASSKQGGNSPLHF. CDR3 coding DNA: TGTGCCAGTAGTAAACAGGGTGGTAATTCACCCCTCCACTTT.

This clone was recorded only once. The chain combines TRBV5-6 with TRBJ1-2, with TRBD1 matching over 8 bases. V lost 2 bases, J lost 7 bases, and 4 bases stayed unmatched. CDR3 size: 13 residues. CDR1 is SGHDT and CDR2 is YYEEEE in the germline V gene. The chain's CDR3 is CASSFGQGAGYTF. CDR3 DNA sequence: TGTGCCAGCAGCTTCGGCCAGGGGGCTGGCTACACCTTC.

The V gene is TRBV27, the J gene TRBJ2-7; 10 bases line up with TRBD1. The germline V gene encodes CDR1 MNHEY and CDR2 SMNVEV (reference sequence). With V trimmed by 4 bases and J by 6 bases, 9 bases remained unmatched. CDR3 size: 15 residues. This chain's CDR3 is CASSSPGQGKSEQYF. DNA for the CDR3: TGTGCCAGCAGTTCGCCGGGACAGGGGAAGAGCGAGCAGTACTTC.

The genes are TRBV21-1 and TRBJ2-4; the table's D call of TRBD1 was not tested on the DNA. TRBV21-1 is a pseudogene locus. This CDR3 contains 16 residues. CDR3 amino acids: CASSNRDRLAKNIQYF. CDR3 nucleotides: TGTGCCAGCAGCAACCGGGACAGATTAGCCAAAAACATTCAGTACTTC.

The chain carries TRBV2 and TRBJ1-4, with D perhaps matching TRBD1 (5 bases). The CDR3 covers 16 residues. Per the germline V gene, CDR1 is SNHLY and CDR2 is FYNNEI. V lost 8 bases to trimming and J lost 8 bases, with 24 bases between them. CDR3 sequence: CASERGTGIIGEKLFF. For the CDR3, the DNA is TGTGCCAGCGAGCGCGGGACCGGGATCATAGGCGAAAAACTGTTTTTT.

CDR3 coding DNA: TGTGCCAGCAGCAGGGAGGGGCAGGGAACTGGCTACACCTTC. This gives the protein CASSREGQGTGYTF. The V gene is TRBV7-9, the J gene TRBJ1-2; perhaps TRBD1 as D (5 bases). The CDR3 is 14 residues long. Trimming removed 5 bases at V and 7 bases at J, with 17 bases between. Germline V lookup: CDR1 SEHNR, CDR2 FQNEAQ (reference sequence).

The chain is built from TRBV28 and TRBJ2-3; no firm D call. V lost 5 bases and J lost 2, with 8 bases in between. This CDR3 comprises 13 residues. Germline V gives CDR1 MDHEN, CDR2 SYDVKM. Here the CDR3 DNA reads TGTGCCAGCAGTGAGCCTTCCACAGATACGCAGTATTTT. This translates into CASSEPSTDTQYF.

This rearrangement joins TRBV4-2 to TRBJ1-1; a weak D match, TRBD1 (6 bases). Trimming took off 0 bases at V and 4 bases at J, with 9 bases between the two ends. CDR1 LGHNA and CDR2 YNFKEQ come from the germline V gene. The CDR3 is 14 amino acids. CDR3 DNA: TGTGCCAGCAGCCAAGACACAGGGACCACTGAAGCTTTCTTT. It codes for CASSQDTGTTEAFF.

The chain carries TRBV7-9 and TRBJ2-7; D not certain. The CDR3 contains 12 residues. Deletions cut 1 base from V and 8 bases from J, with 9 bases between. CDR1 and CDR2 from the germline V gene are SEHNR and FQNEAQ (reference sequence). The CDR3 reads CASSLGGSQQYF. CDR3 DNA: TGTGCCAGCAGCTTAGGCGGAAGTCAGCAGTACTTC.

The chain has TRBV28 and TRBJ2-5; 8 bases are shared with TRBD1. The tail of the sequence fits TRBJ2-7 better, so the J call may be wrong. Germline assignment: CDR1 MDHEN and CDR2 SYDVKM. The CDR3 runs to 14 residues. CDR3 nucleotides: TGTGCCAGCAGTTCACAGGGGGGCTCCTACGAGCAGTACTTC. Residues: CASSSQGGSYEQYF.

The V call is TRBV11-2, the J call TRBJ1-5; the match to TRBD1 covers 8 bases. Germline values: CDR1 SGHAT, CDR2 FQNNGV. V dropped 5 bases and J dropped 8; count of bases not matched to a gene: 5. The length of the CDR3 is 13 residues. The CDR3 bases are TGTGCCAGCAGCCGGACAGGGAGCGAGCCCCAGCATTTT. Translation gives CASSRTGSEPQHF.

V and J are TRBV5-4 and TRBJ2-1; TRBD2 might be the D (6 bases). Germline assignment: CDR1 SGHNT and CDR2 YYREEE (reference sequence). CDR3 length: 12 amino acids. Trimming removed 4 bases at V and 7 bases at J, with 9 bases between. CDR3 amino acids: CASSPGTNEQFF. The CDR3, as DNA: TGTGCCAGCAGCCCCGGGACTAATGAGCAGTTCTTC. Using reference TRBV5-4 and TRBJ2-1 for the parts outside the CDR3, the full variable domain is ETGVTQSPTHLIKTRGQQVTLRCSSQSGHNTVSWYQQALGQGPQFIFQYYREEENGRGNFPPRFSGLQFPNYSSELNVNALELDDSALYLCASSPGTNEQFFGPGTRLTVL.

The genes are TRBV20-1 and TRBJ1-3; D gene unclear. Germline V lookup: CDR1 DFQATT, CDR2 SNEGSKA (reference sequence). The CDR3 has 11 residues. V lost 3 bases to trimming and J lost 6 bases, with 6 bases between them. For the CDR3, the DNA is TGCAGTGCTAGCATTGTAAACACCATATATTTT. Its protein is CSASIVNTIYF.